These 21 T cell receptor beta chains were all obtained from the same sample, sequenced in a study of cytotoxic CD8 clonotypes in ibrutinib-treated CLL. The table came from immunoSEQ multiplex PCR; TCRdb's copy has only in-frame clones and leaves some out. The profile covers 130,000 or so clones, with approximately 77% appearing a single time and 25% to 35% taken by the ten largest. Sequences were derived from PBMCs, sampled after 12 months of ibrutinib treatment. Every receptor here comes from a human donor with chronic lymphocytic leukemia.

V and J are TRBV28 and TRBJ1-2; D is possibly TRBD1 (6 bases). V was trimmed by 6 bases and J by 2 bases, leaving 10 bases between them. The length of the CDR3 is 13 residues. Per germline, CDR1 MDHEN and CDR2 SYDVKM. The CDR3 region is CASRPGQNYGYTF. CDR3 bases: TGTGCCAGCAGGCCCGGACAGAACTATGGCTACACCTTC.

The rearrangement links TRBV4-3 to TRBJ2-7, with no clear D. Trimming pared 1 base from V and 2 bases from J, leaving 12 bases between. In germline, CDR1 is LGHNA, CDR2 YSLEER. This CDR3 spans 15 amino acids. The DNA for the CDR3 is TGCGCCAGCAGCCAAGGAACGGCGGCCACCTACGAGCAGTACTTC. Amino acid sequence: CASSQGTAATYEQYF.

CDR3 in DNA: TGTGCCACCCCAATAGGCTCGAACACTGAAGCTTTCTTT. Translation: CATPIGSNTEAFF. The chain carries TRBV6-4 and TRBJ1-1; D is uncertain. The germline CDR1 and CDR2 sequences are MRHNA and SNTAGT. The CDR3 has 13 amino acids. V was cut by 10 bases and J by 1 base, with 13 bases left in between.

This clone was seen more than once but under ten times. The V call is TRBV7-9, the J call TRBJ2-1, with 8 positions matching TRBD1. Germline CDR1 SEHNR, CDR2 FQNEAQ (reference sequence). This CDR3 contains 15 residues. The trim removed 5 bases at V and 3 bases at J, leaving 6 bases unmatched. The CDR3 sequence is CASSRGQAGYNEQFF. The CDR3, as DNA: TGTGCCAGCAGCAGGGGACAGGCCGGCTACAATGAGCAGTTCTTC.

This clone was seen a few times. The rearrangement links TRBV6-1 to TRBJ2-2; 7 bases line up with TRBD2. The germline gives CDR1 MNHNS, CDR2 SASEGT. The CDR3 loop spans 15 amino acids. V was clipped by 5 bases and J by 5 bases; unmatched bases: 8. Here the CDR3 reads CASSIGLVWTGELFF. In DNA form, the CDR3 reads TGTGCCAGCAGTATAGGACTAGTGTGGACCGGGGAGCTGTTTTTT.

The CDR3, as DNA: TGTGCCAGCAGCACCAGGGGGGGGGATACGCAGTATTTT. This gives the protein CASSTRGGDTQYF. The V gene is TRBV7-9, the J gene TRBJ2-3, with D perhaps being TRBD1 or TRBD2 (7 bases each). This CDR3 is 13 amino acids long. Germline CDR1 reads SEHNR; CDR2 reads FQNEAQ (reference sequence). V dropped 5 bases and J dropped 6 bases, with 12 bases sitting between them. Full variable domain (remainder filled in from reference TRBV7-9 and TRBJ2-3): DTGVSQNPRHKITKRGQNVTFRCDPISEHNRLYWYRQTLGQGPEFLTYFQNEAQLEKSRLLSDRFSAERPKGSFSTLEIQRTEQGDSAMYLCASSTRGGDTQYFGPGTRLTVL.

The CDR3 bases are TGTGCCTGGTCTTCCCAGGGGGCAGGAGAAAAACTGTTTTTT. Amino acid sequence: CAWSSQGAGEKLFF. The J gene is TRBJ1-4, the V gene TRBV30; 8 positions match TRBD1. CDR1 is GTSNPN, CDR2 SVGIG, per germline (reference sequence). V gave up 5 bases and J gave up 8 bases; unmatched junction bases: 10. This CDR3 region has 14 residues.

This chain connects TRBV7-9 to TRBJ2-1, with TRBD1 identical over 9 bases. The CDR3 covers 13 residues. V lost 4 bases to trimming and J lost 6 bases; unmatched junction nucleotides: 1. The germline gives CDR1 SEHNR, CDR2 FQNEAQ (reference sequence). The DNA of the CDR3 is TGTGCCAGCAGCTCGACAGGGGGCAATGAGCAGTTCTTC. Its protein is CASSSTGGNEQFF.

This sequence joins TRBV19 and TRBJ2-1; D unclear. This CDR3 is 12 amino acids long. Germline CDR1 is LNHDA and CDR2 is SQIVND (reference sequence). Trimming pared 8 bases from V and 1 base from J, leaving 6 bases between. The CDR3 is CASGISYNEQFF. DNA for the CDR3: TGTGCCAGTGGGATATCCTACAATGAGCAGTTCTTC.

This chain joins TRBV10-3 and TRBJ1-2, with TRBD1 as a possible D gene (5 bases). The CDR3 runs 15 residues. V gave up 0 bases and J gave up 4 bases, with 12 bases separating them. The germline V gene has CDR1 ENHRY and CDR2 SYGVKD. Here the CDR3 DNA reads TGTGCCATCAGTGAGTCAACAGGCGCTGGCTATGGCTACACCTTC. This encodes CAISESTGAGYGYTF.

This clone was observed a handful of times. The V and J genes are TRBV7-6 and TRBJ1-6; 11 nucleotides align to TRBD1. V lost 4 bases, J lost 11 bases, and 4 bases stayed unmatched. The length of the CDR3 is 14 residues. Germline assignment: CDR1 SGHVS and CDR2 FNYEAQ. The CDR3 spells CASSSGGQGAPLHF. CDR3 DNA: TGTGCCAGCAGCTCTGGGGGACAGGGGGCACCCCTCCACTTT.

This clone has a handful of counts. The chain carries TRBV27 and TRBJ2-5; D is uncertain. V was shortened by 2 bases and J by 3 bases, with 1 base between the two germline ends. From germline, CDR1 is MNHEY and CDR2 SMNVEV (reference sequence). The CDR3 length is 11 residues. The CDR3 here is CASSLEETQYF. CDR3 nucleotide sequence: TGTGCCAGCAGTTTAGAAGAGACCCAGTACTTC.

This chain joins TRBV27 and TRBJ1-1, with TRBD1 matching 7 bases. CDR3 size: 13 residues. J was trimmed by 4 bases and V by 6 bases; bases with no gene match: 5. Per germline, CDR1 MNHEY and CDR2 SMNVEV (reference sequence). CDR3 nucleotides: TGTGCCAGCAGGACAGGGTTACGCACTGAAGCTTTCTTT. This encodes CASRTGLRTEAFF.

The gene calls are TRBV30 and TRBJ1-6, with 7 nucleotides matching TRBD1. Germline V lookup: CDR1 GTSNPN, CDR2 SVGIG (reference sequence). The CDR3 has 20 residues. The V gene end was trimmed by 0 bases and the J gene end by 2 bases; junction bases not matched to a gene: 16. CDR3 coding DNA: TGTGCCTGGAGTGTACGCCGGCGGGAGGGGGCGCCGACCTATAATTCACCCCTCCACTTT. Amino acids: CAWSVRRREGAPTYNSPLHF.

The chain uses TRBV14 and TRBJ2-1, with D perhaps matching TRBD1 (6 bases). The CDR3 is 19 amino acids. V was pared by 1 base and J by 4 bases, with 23 bases between. Per germline, CDR1 SGHDN and CDR2 FVKESK. CDR3 in amino acids: CASSQAIGQPGLIYNEQFF. In DNA form, the CDR3 reads TGTGCCAGCAGCCAAGCCATAGGACAGCCTGGACTGATTTACAATGAGCAGTTCTTC.

The CDR3 bases are TGCGCCTCACAGATGGGGGGAGACAGATGGTACTTC. It yields the protein CASQMGGDRWYF. V and J are TRBV5-1 and TRBJ2-5; D possibly corresponds to TRBD2 (6 bases). The V gene's germline CDR1 is SGHRS and CDR2 YFSETQ. This CDR3 is built from 12 residues. With 10 bases removed from V and 13 bases from J, the gap between germline ends came to 23 bases.

J is TRBJ1-2 and V is TRBV19; 8 bases fit TRBD1. The V gene end was trimmed by 5 bases and the J gene end by 0 bases; junction bases not matched to a gene: 5. The CDR3 runs to 15 residues. Germline V gene data show CDR1 as LNHDA and CDR2 as SQIVND (reference sequence). For the CDR3, the DNA is TGTGCCAGTAGTCCTTGGACAGGGTCTAACTATGGCTACACCTTC. Its protein is CASSPWTGSNYGYTF.

V gene TRBV18 combines with J gene TRBJ1-1, with D tentatively TRBD1 (5 bases). V was shortened by 5 bases and J by 1 base, with 11 bases between the two germline ends. The germline CDR1 and CDR2 sequences are KGHSH and LQKENI. CDR3 length: 14 residues. This chain's CDR3 is CASSTDRQNTEAFF. The CDR3 DNA reads TGTGCCAGCTCAACCGACAGACAGAACACTGAAGCTTTCTTT.

This chain uses TRBV7-2 with TRBJ2-3; 7 nucleotides match TRBD2. The CDR3 sequence is 18 residues long. Germline-derived CDR1 and CDR2 are SGHTA and FQGNSA. The V segment lost 5 bases and the J segment 4 bases; nucleotides outside the gene matches: 18. CDR3 nucleotides: TGTGCCAGCAGCCTAAAGGATCCTCGCGGGAGTAGCTCAGATACGCAGTATTTT. This codes for CASSLKDPRGSSSDTQYF.

In nucleotides, the CDR3 is TGTGCCAGCAGCCCGGGGGACAGGGGGTACCACTTTCATTCCGGGGAGCTGTTTTTT. This sequence encodes CASSPGDRGYHFHSGELFF. The gene calls are TRBV7-6 and TRBJ2-2; 11 nucleotides line up with TRBD1. This CDR3 has 19 residues. Trimming removed 5 bases from V and 6 bases from J; junction bases left unmatched: 17. The germline V gene encodes CDR1 SGHVS and CDR2 FNYEAQ.

This chain joins TRBV5-4 and TRBJ1-6; D perhaps matches TRBD1 (5 bases). There are 15 residues in the CDR3. Trimming took 7 bases from V and 9 from J, leaving 20 bases between them. CDR1 is SGHNT, CDR2 YYREEE, per germline (reference sequence). CDR3 sequence: CASGQGAEAGSPLHF. The CDR3 DNA reads as TGTGCCAGCGGACAAGGAGCGGAGGCTGGTTCACCCCTCCACTTT.